This TCR beta chain was retrieved from a study of cytomegalovirus exposure and HLA in healthy donors. This CDR3 has 16 amino acids. Germline CDR1 GTSNPN, CDR2 SVGIG (reference sequence). The V end was cut by 4 bases, the J end by 4 bases, with 19 bases between. As concerns this clone: What it binds is not known.

60 Vbeta and 13 Jbeta primers were used in PCR. Produced via immunoSEQ multiplex PCR; TCRdb's table is partial and in-frame only. The repertoire holds roughly 80,000 clones, 62% seen once, with 4% to 5.5% in the top ten. Study-wide findings and caveats: In a later analysis, TCR beta V- and J-gene trimming was associated with a missense DCLRE1C variant. The study flagged approximately 180 TCR beta chains as cytomegalovirus-associated. TRBV6-2, TRBV6-3 and some other V segments were unresolvable in 87-base-pair reads.

Source material: PBMCs. This TCR was recovered from a male donor in good health and CMV-seropositive. The chain recombines TRBV30 with TRBJ2-2; D gene unclear. CDR3: CAWTRTWQVGTGELFF. In DNA, the CDR3 is TGTGCCTGGACTCGCACGTGGCAGGTGGGCACCGGGGAGCTGTTTTTT.